These 9 T cell receptor beta chains came from one sample sequenced in a study of identical twins. TCRdb redid the calling of the 5' RACE reads with MiXCR, one entry per CDR3 protein. The sample shows 350,000 to 400,000 distinct CDR3 sequences, approximately 9.1% of them seen only once. Material: naive T cells sorted from blood. The origin of the receptors is a woman in her forties or fifties in good health.

CDR3: CSVEIVPGQPQHF. The CDR3 nucleotides are TGCAGCGTTGAAATAGTCCCGGGTCAGCCCCAGCATTTT. J is TRBJ1-5 and V is TRBV29-1; D remains unclear. In germline, CDR1 is SQVTM, CDR2 ANQGSEA. V was shortened by 2 bases and J by 6 bases, with 11 bases between the two germline ends. The CDR3 length is 13 residues.

This chain links TRBV27 with TRBJ2-7, with D possibly matching TRBD2 (5 bases). Trimming took 5 bases from V and 2 from J, leaving 16 bases between them. The CDR3 is made up of 15 amino acids. The V gene's germline CDR1 is MNHEY and CDR2 SMNVEV (reference sequence). The CDR3: CASSPEGLWTYEQYF. The CDR3 bases are TGTGCCAGCAGTCCCGAGGGCCTCTGGACCTACGAGCAGTACTTC.

The rearrangement joins TRBV3-1 to TRBJ1-1; 8 bases fit TRBD1. Trimming took 4 bases from V and 5 from J; bases not matched to a gene: 9. The length of the CDR3 is 15 residues. The germline V gene encodes CDR1 LGHDT and CDR2 YNNKEL (reference sequence). The CDR3, as DNA: TGTGCCAGCAGCCGTGTAGGGACAGGAAGAACTGAAGCTTTCTTT. Its translation is CASSRVGTGRTEAFF. Combining the CDR3 with reference TRBV3-1 and TRBJ1-1 gives the whole variable domain DTAVSQTPKYLVTQMGNDKSIKCEQNLGHDTMYWYKQDSKKFLKIMFSYNNKELIINETVPNRFSPKSPDKAHLNLHINSLELGDSAVYFCASSRVGTGRTEAFFGQGTRLTVV.

This clonotype was counted a few times. The chain has TRBV12-3 or TRBV12-4 and TRBJ2-1; D may be TRBD1 or TRBD2 (5 bases each). The CDR3 is made up of 14 amino acids. V was shortened by 3 bases and J by 3 bases, with 9 bases between the two germline ends. The CDR3 sequence: CASSFTGHYNEQFF. DNA of the CDR3: TGTGCCAGCAGTTTTACGGGGCACTACAATGAGCAGTTCTTC.

This clonotype was counted a few times. Written as DNA, the CDR3 is TGTGCCAGCAGTTCAGACAGGGTGAACAATCAGCCCCAGCATTTT. Protein product: CASSSDRVNNQPQHF. This chain connects TRBV12-3 or TRBV12-4 to TRBJ1-5; TRBD1 matches 7 bases. The CDR3 runs to 15 residues. V shed 4 bases and J 3 bases; nucleotides not matched to a gene: 6.

A few counts support this clonotype. The CDR3 reads CASRRSGTNPYEQYF. CDR3 nucleotides: TGTGCCAGCAGAAGGTCCGGGACAAACCCCTACGAGCAGTACTTC. The chain carries TRBV6-2 or TRBV6-3 and TRBJ2-7; tentative D call: TRBD1 (6 bases). This CDR3 spans 15 amino acids. Germline-derived CDR1 and CDR2 are MNHEY and SVGEGT. V shed 6 bases and J shed 2 bases, with 17 bases lying between them.

A few counts support this clonotype. The J gene is TRBJ2-2, the V gene TRBV4-1, with TRBD1 identical over 7 bases. V dropped 2 bases and J dropped 4; count of bases not matched to a gene: 10. From germline, CDR1 is MGHRA and CDR2 YSYEKL. CDR3 length: 17 amino acids. Here the CDR3 reads CASSQPAVQGITGELFF. CDR3 sequence (DNA): TGCGCCAGCAGCCAACCCGCGGTACAGGGGATCACCGGGGAGCTGTTTTTT.

This clonotype was observed many times. The chain joins TRBV12-5 to TRBJ1-2; perhaps TRBD1 as D (5 bases). The CDR3 extends over 13 amino acids. Trimming shortened V by 7 bases and J by 4 bases, and 13 bases separated the two germline ends. In germline, CDR1 is LGHNT, CDR2 FRNRAP. Here the CDR3 DNA reads TGTGCTAGTGCCATGACAGAGAGCTATGGCTACACCTTC. Its translation is CASAMTESYGYTF.

This clonotype was counted between two and nine times. The J gene is TRBJ1-4, the V gene TRBV5-1, with a weak D call TRBD1 (5 bases). The V gene lost 0 bases and the J gene lost 1 base, with 19 bases spanning the gap. The CDR3 consists of 19 residues. Germline V CDR1 and CDR2: SGHRS, YFSETQ. For the CDR3, the DNA is TGCGCCAGCAGCTTGGGTAGTGGGGCCAGGAGGCGAACTAATGAAAAACTGTTTTTT. This gives the protein CASSLGSGARRRTNEKLFF.